One T cell receptor (beta chain) is described in this entry. Its specificity is not known. How the authors handled the data: Because ImmunoSEQ provided only junction sequences with no quality scores, the filtering differed. Produced via immunoSEQ multiplex PCR; TCRdb's table is partial and in-frame only. The V and J calls and clone size are taken from that table; D and trimming were inferred from the DNA. The sample lists about 1,900,000 clones, about 95% occurring once. The naive CD8 fraction comprised CD45RO-negative cells positively selected for CCR7 and excluded terminally differentiated effector memory CD45RA+ cells. The donors, healthy adults who were HIV-negative, had experienced no recent acute infections or vaccinations. The data originate from a study of shared clonotypes between healthy human individuals. CDR3 length: 15 residues. Study observations and caveats: The authors sampled blood alone, and tissue repertoires likely differ.

V is TRBV21-1 and J is TRBJ1-1. TRBV21-1 is recorded as a pseudogene. Input material: naive CD8+ T cells sorted from blood. The origin of this receptor is a man aged 18 to 29 in good health. The CDR3 here is CASKLGGTANTEAFF. In DNA form, the CDR3 reads TGTGCCAGCAAATTGGGAGGGACGGCGAACACTGAAGCTTTCTTT.